The 30 T cell receptor beta chains below all came from one sample that was sequenced in a study of Ad26.COV2.S vaccination and SARS-CoV-2 variants. Treatment indicated: about 20 received Ad26.COV2.S at low or high dose, single or two shots; roughly 5 received placebo; per-sample allocation not given. The samples date from day 63 after the first vaccine or placebo injection. Sequencing was performed with immunoSEQ multiplex PCR; in TCRdb, only in-frame clones are kept and a portion is missing. The sample carries hundreds of thousands of clones, 80% to 90% recorded once. The sample here was peripheral blood, taken in a trial of Ad26.COV2.S vaccine versus placebo. The receptors here all came from a person aged 18-65 years who received the Ad26.COV2.S COVID-19 vaccine or a placebo.

Details on this clone: Other nucleotide sequences from this sample produce the same CDR3. The genes are TRBV6-5 and TRBJ1-5; possible D gene TRBD1, 6 bases. The length of the CDR3 is 14 residues. Between the trimmed V and J ends, which lost 5 bases and 3 bases, there was a span of 11 bases. Germline V gene data show CDR1 as MNHEY and CDR2 as SVGAGI. In nucleotides, the CDR3 is TGTGCCAGCAGTCCGCAGGGGTCCAATCAGCCCCAGCATTTT. Its protein product is CASSPQGSNQPQHF.

The rearrangement joins TRBV6-4 to TRBJ2-7, with TRBD2 matching 14 bases. Germline V gene lookup returns CDR1 MRHNA and CDR2 SNTAGT. The trim removed 5 bases at V and 5 bases at J, leaving 5 bases unmatched. CDR3 size: 15 residues. CDR3 amino acids: CASSSGTSGSNEQYF. Written as DNA, the CDR3 is TGTGCCAGCAGTTCCGGGACTAGCGGGAGTAACGAGCAGTACTTC.

This chain uses TRBV11-3 with TRBJ2-3; 7 positions match TRBD1. CDR1 SGHNT and CDR2 YENEEA come from the germline V gene. With 5 bases clipped from V and 0 bases from J, the junction kept 5 bases outside the gene matches. The CDR3 consists of 15 residues. This chain's CDR3 is CASSRDSASTDTQYF. In nucleotides, the CDR3 is TGTGCCAGCAGCAGGGACAGTGCTAGCACAGATACGCAGTATTTT.

The V gene is TRBV30, the J gene TRBJ1-6; 7 bases are shared with TRBD1. There are 14 residues in the CDR3. Germline assignment: CDR1 GTSNPN and CDR2 SVGIG (reference sequence). The ends lost 2 bases at V and 7 bases at J; junction bases unmatched: 5. The CDR3 DNA reads as TGTGCCTGGAGTTCTGGGACAGACAATTCACCCCTCCACTTT. Translating it yields CAWSSGTDNSPLHF.

The V call is TRBV2, the J call TRBJ1-5, with a tentative D call TRBD1 (5 bases). V lost 4 bases, J lost 6 bases, and 13 bases lay in between. Germline values: CDR1 SNHLY, CDR2 FYNNEI. The CDR3 contains 14 residues. CDR3 DNA sequence: TGTGCCAGCAGTGTCGAACAGGTTATTCAGCCCCAGCATTTT. It is translated as CASSVEQVIQPQHF.

CDR3 amino acids: CAIREGEKLFF. For the CDR3, the DNA is TGTGCCATCAGGGAAGGTGAAAAACTGTTTTTT. This chain links TRBV10-3 with TRBJ1-4; no reliable D call. This CDR3 has 11 residues. V dropped 6 bases and J dropped 7 bases, with 6 bases sitting between them. Per germline, CDR1 ENHRY and CDR2 SYGVKD.

The V call is TRBV18, the J call TRBJ2-3; D remains ambiguous. The V and J ends lost 3 bases and 0 bases respectively, with 16 bases between them. The CDR3 runs 17 residues. Germline CDR1 and CDR2: KGHSH and LQKENI. The CDR3, as DNA: TGTGCCAGCTCACCGAGTCCAAACACTTTGAGCACAGATACGCAGTATTTT. It codes for CASSPSPNTLSTDTQYF.

The chain has TRBV5-4 and TRBJ2-3; no clear D gene. CDR3 length: 13 residues. Trimming shortened V by 4 bases and J by 6 bases, and 12 bases separated the two germline ends. Germline CDR1 reads SGHNT; CDR2 reads YYREEE (reference sequence). The chain's CDR3 is CASSPTALDTQYF. The CDR3 nucleotides read TGTGCCAGCAGCCCGACCGCCCTTGATACGCAGTATTTT.

This chain joins TRBV10-3 and TRBJ1-1; D may be TRBD1 (5 bases). V was cut by 4 bases and J by 1 base, with 13 bases left in between. In germline, CDR1 is ENHRY, CDR2 SYGVKD. There are 15 residues in the CDR3. CDR3 in amino acids: CAISARQGPNTEAFF. CDR3 DNA: TGTGCCATCAGTGCCCGCCAGGGCCCGAACACTGAAGCTTTCTTT.

The chain recombines TRBV4-3 with TRBJ1-5; D unclear. Germline V gene sequence: CDR1 LGHNA, CDR2 YSLEER. V was clipped by 0 bases and J by 4 bases, with 13 bases between them. This CDR3 spans 16 amino acids. Here the CDR3 reads CASSQDTAKGNQPQHF. CDR3 nucleotides: TGCGCCAGCAGCCAAGATACTGCTAAAGGTAATCAGCCCCAGCATTTT.

This clone has just a few counts. This rearrangement joins TRBV5-4 to TRBJ2-7; 8 bases are a match to TRBD1. V was pared by 0 bases and J by 0 bases, with 2 bases of the junction left unmatched. Germline V gene data show CDR1 as SGHNT and CDR2 as YYREEE (reference sequence). The CDR3 covers 15 residues. This CDR3 is CASSLGGQVSYEQYF. The DNA for the CDR3 is TGTGCCAGCAGCTTGGGGGGACAGGTCTCCTACGAGCAGTACTTC.

V and J are TRBV19 and TRBJ2-1; perhaps TRBD2 as D (5 bases). Deletions cut 1 base from V and 8 bases from J, with 12 bases between. The CDR3 is made up of 14 amino acids. Germline CDR1 LNHDA, CDR2 SQIVND (reference sequence). CDR3 in amino acids: CASSIGGVIDEQFF. The CDR3, as DNA: TGTGCCAGTAGTATAGGGGGAGTTATCGATGAGCAGTTCTTC.

The V call is TRBV10-3, the J call TRBJ2-1; a weak D match, TRBD2 (6 bases). The ends were cut back, 8 bases at V and 0 bases at J, with 8 bases in the middle. CDR3 length: 13 residues. Per germline, CDR1 ENHRY and CDR2 SYGVKD. The CDR3 nucleotides read TGTGCCATCGCCGGGAGCTCCTACAATGAGCAGTTCTTC. This gives the protein CAIAGSSYNEQFF.

This clone came up a few times. The V and J genes are TRBV7-9 and TRBJ1-1, with D possibly matching TRBD1 (5 bases). The CDR3 has 14 amino acids. The germline CDR1 and CDR2 sequences are SEHNR and FQNEAQ (reference sequence). Trimming shortened V by 2 bases and J by 3 bases, and 10 bases separated the two germline ends. In DNA form, the CDR3 reads TGTGCCAGCAGCTTATTAGGGGTGGACACTGAAGCTTTCTTT. Its protein product is CASSLLGVDTEAFF.

The chain couples TRBV19 to TRBJ2-6; D remains unclear. Deletions cut 4 bases from V and 0 bases from J, with 13 bases between. CDR1 LNHDA and CDR2 SQIVND come from the germline V gene (reference sequence). There are 17 residues in the CDR3. The CDR3 is CASSNLQKHSGANVLTF. The DNA of the CDR3 is TGTGCCAGTAGTAACCTCCAGAAGCACTCTGGGGCCAACGTCCTGACTTTC.

The chain has TRBV7-3 and TRBJ2-1, with unresolved D. The germline CDR1 and CDR2 sequences are SGHTA and FQGTGA. V was shortened by 5 bases and J by 5 bases, with 7 bases between the two germline ends. The CDR3 consists of 12 residues. CDR3 DNA: TGTGCCAGCAGCGTCCCCGACAATGAGCAGTTCTTC. This encodes CASSVPDNEQFF.

The chain joins TRBV14 to TRBJ2-2, with 7 bases lining up with TRBD1. Germline loops: CDR1 SGHDN, CDR2 FVKESK. V dropped 5 bases and J dropped 5; count of bases not matched to a gene: 2. The CDR3 contains 13 residues. The CDR3 protein is CASSSTGTGELFF. CDR3 nucleotide sequence: TGTGCCAGCAGCTCGACAGGGACCGGGGAGCTGTTTTTT. Together with reference TRBV14 and TRBJ2-2, the CDR3 gives the full variable domain: EAGVTQFPSHSVIEKGQTVTLRCDPISGHDNLYWYRRVMGKEIKFLLHFVKESKQDESGMPNNRFLAERTGGTYSTLKVQPAELEDSGVYFCASSSTGTGELFFGEGSRLTVL.

The chain recombines TRBV5-1 with TRBJ2-7; no reliable D call. Trimming took 0 bases from V and 3 from J, leaving 7 bases between them. The germline V gene encodes CDR1 SGHRS and CDR2 YFSETQ. The CDR3 is 13 residues long. In DNA form, the CDR3 reads TGCGCCAGCAGCTTGGCTATCCACTACGAGCAGTACTTC. Its translation: CASSLAIHYEQYF.

The chain recombines TRBV6-6 with TRBJ2-5; D is unresolved. The germline V gene encodes CDR1 MNHNY and CDR2 SVGAGI (reference sequence). The CDR3 is 14 residues long. V lost 0 bases and J lost 2, with 7 bases in between. CDR3 region: CASSYSLQQETQYF. CDR3 DNA sequence: TGTGCCAGCAGTTACTCTTTACAGCAAGAGACCCAGTACTTC.

A single count supports this clone. This chain joins TRBV6-2 or TRBV6-3 and TRBJ1-5; a possible D gene is TRBD1 (5 bases). This CDR3 has 16 amino acids. Trimming left V 4 bases short and J 0 bases short, with 13 bases between. Germline-derived CDR1 and CDR2 are MNHEY and SVGEGT. CDR3 nucleotides: TGTGCCAGCAGTTCCAACAGGCCTTATAGCAATCAGCCCCAGCATTTT. Its protein product is CASSSNRPYSNQPQHF.

This clone was counted a few times. The V call is TRBV5-5, the J call TRBJ1-5; 8 bases align to TRBD1. CDR3 length: 16 amino acids. Germline CDR1 and CDR2: SGHKS and YYEKEE (reference sequence). With V trimmed by 2 bases and J by 3 bases, 7 bases remained unmatched. CDR3 coding DNA: TGTGCCAGCAGCTTCCAAAGCAGGGGGCACAATCAGCCCCAGCATTTT. Amino acid sequence: CASSFQSRGHNQPQHF.

The chain uses TRBV19 and TRBJ1-5; D gene uncertain. Germline V CDR1 and CDR2: LNHDA, SQIVND (reference sequence). CDR3 length: 15 residues. V was cut by 6 bases and J by 1 base, with 13 bases left in between. Here the CDR3 DNA reads TGTGCCAGTAGCACGGCAGCGCCAAGCAATCAGCCCCAGCATTTT. It is translated as CASSTAAPSNQPQHF.

J is TRBJ1-2 and V is TRBV15; the match to TRBD1 covers 8 bases. With V trimmed by 5 bases and J by 6 bases, 8 bases remained unmatched. CDR1 and CDR2 from the germline V gene are LNHNV and YYDKDF (reference sequence). This CDR3 spans 14 amino acids. DNA for the CDR3: TGTGCCACCAGCCCAAGACCAGGGGGCGATGGCTACACCTTC. Its translation: CATSPRPGGDGYTF.

The chain uses TRBV6-1 and TRBJ1-5; D not certain. Germline CDR1 MNHNS, CDR2 SASEGT. This CDR3 is built from 17 residues. The germline V and J ends were trimmed by 4 bases and 6 bases, with 22 bases remaining between them. In DNA form, the CDR3 reads TGTGCCAGCAGTGCACACCACCAGAGCCCTCCTCCTCAGCCCCAGCATTTT. It is translated as CASSAHHQSPPPQPQHF.

This chain connects TRBV24-1 to TRBJ1-3, with D possibly being TRBD1 (5 bases). The germline CDR1 and CDR2 sequences are KGHDR and SFDVKD. The CDR3 is made up of 12 amino acids. Between the trimmed V and J ends, which lost 3 bases and 9 bases, there was a span of 8 bases. In DNA, the CDR3 is TGTGCCACCAGTGATGCAGGGAGCACCATATATTTT. As protein: CATSDAGSTIYF.

V and J are TRBV19 and TRBJ1-6; no definite D call. V lost 6 bases, J lost 2 bases, and 8 bases lay in between. This CDR3 region has 14 residues. The germline V gene has CDR1 LNHDA and CDR2 SQIVND (reference sequence). CDR3 sequence reads: CASSGTPYNSPLHF. Written as DNA, the CDR3 is TGTGCCAGTAGCGGAACCCCCTATAATTCACCCCTCCACTTT.

The V and J genes are TRBV4-2 and TRBJ2-3; D is ambiguous. CDR3 size: 14 residues. Germline CDR1 is LGHNA and CDR2 is YNFKEQ. V lost 1 base and J 0 bases, leaving 5 bases between the germline ends. Here the CDR3 reads CASSQAASTDTQYF. DNA of the CDR3: TGTGCCAGCAGCCAAGCCGCTAGCACAGATACGCAGTATTTT.

The chain combines TRBV9 with TRBJ2-1; TRBD1 is a possible D gene (5 bases). The CDR3 covers 15 residues. V lost 1 base and J lost 7, with 15 bases in between. Germline values: CDR1 SGDLS, CDR2 YYNGEE. CDR3 coding DNA: TGTGCCAGCAGCGTACAGGGTTCAGGTGGGAATGAGCAGTTCTTC. It yields the protein CASSVQGSGGNEQFF.

The chain couples TRBV30 to TRBJ2-1; no firm D call. The CDR3 length is 11 residues. V lost 3 bases and J 10 bases, leaving 10 bases between the germline ends. The V gene's germline CDR1 is GTSNPN and CDR2 SVGIG (reference sequence). The CDR3 nucleotides are TGTGCCTGGAGCCCTGGGTTCGAGCAGTTCTTC. Its protein product is CAWSPGFEQFF.

This chain connects TRBV7-2 to TRBJ2-4; D remains ambiguous. CDR1 is SGHTA, CDR2 FQGNSA, per germline. The ends were cut back, 3 bases at V and 1 base at J, with 13 bases in the middle. This CDR3 is 16 amino acids long. CDR3: CASSLADGFAKNIQYF. CDR3 bases: TGTGCCAGCAGCTTGGCGGACGGATTCGCCAAAAACATTCAGTACTTC.